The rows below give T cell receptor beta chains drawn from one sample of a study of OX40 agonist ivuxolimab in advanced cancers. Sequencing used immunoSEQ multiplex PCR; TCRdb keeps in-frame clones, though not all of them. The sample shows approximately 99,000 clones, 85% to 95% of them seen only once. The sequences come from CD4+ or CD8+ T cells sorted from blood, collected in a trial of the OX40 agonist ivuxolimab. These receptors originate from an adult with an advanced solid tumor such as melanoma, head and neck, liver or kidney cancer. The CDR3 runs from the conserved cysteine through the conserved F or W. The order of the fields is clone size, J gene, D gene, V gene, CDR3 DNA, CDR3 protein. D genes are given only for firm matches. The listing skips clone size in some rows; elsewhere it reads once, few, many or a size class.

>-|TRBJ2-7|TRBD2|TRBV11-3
TGTGCCAGCAGCTTAGGACTAGCGGGTTCCTACGAGCAGTACTTC
CASSLGLAGSYEQYF
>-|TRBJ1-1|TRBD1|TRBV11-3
TGTGCCAGCAGCTTCAACAGGGGCACTGAAGCTTTCTTT
CASSFNRGTEAFF
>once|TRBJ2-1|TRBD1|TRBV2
TGTGCCACTAAGGACAGGCCGTTCGATGAGCAGTTCTTC
CATKDRPFDEQFF
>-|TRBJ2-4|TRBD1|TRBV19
TGTGCCAGTCACGACAGGGGGACTTACATTCAGTACTTC
CASHDRGTYIQYF
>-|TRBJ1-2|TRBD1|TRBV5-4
TGTGCCAGCAGCCGCGCGGGACAGACTAACTATGGCTACACCTTC
CASSRAGQTNYGYTF
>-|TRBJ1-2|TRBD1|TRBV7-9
TGTGCCAGCAGCTCGACAGGGGCGGCCTATGGCTACACCTTC
CASSSTGAAYGYTF
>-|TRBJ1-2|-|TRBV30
TGTGCCTGGAGTACAGGACAGTGGGATAACTATGGCTACACCTTC
CAWSTGQWDNYGYTF
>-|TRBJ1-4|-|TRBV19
TGTGCCAGTAGTATTCTCCGGGACCGAAATGAAAAACTGTTTTTT
CASSILRDRNEKLFF
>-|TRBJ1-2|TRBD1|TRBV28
TGTGCCAGCAGTTTTTCCCAGGGGGCAGGCTATGGCTACACCTTC
CASSFSQGAGYGYTF
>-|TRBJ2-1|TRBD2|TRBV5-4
TGTGCCAGCAGCTTAGCCGGGACTAGCGGGCTCAATGAGCAGTTCTTC
CASSLAGTSGLNEQFF
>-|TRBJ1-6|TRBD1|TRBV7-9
TGTGCCAGCAGCTTGGGGACAGGGGCTGGGTCACCCCTCCACTTT
CASSLGTGAGSPLHF
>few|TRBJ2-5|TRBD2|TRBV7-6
TGTGCCAGCAGCTTAGGCGCGGGGGACCCAAAAGAGACCCAGTACTTC
CASSLGAGDPKETQYF
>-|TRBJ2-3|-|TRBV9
TGTGCCAGCAGCCCCCTGCTAGGGGGTACGCAGTATTTT
CASSPLLGGTQYF
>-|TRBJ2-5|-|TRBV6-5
TGTGCCAGCAGTCAAGTAACGGAGGAGACCCAGTACTTC
CASSQVTEETQYF
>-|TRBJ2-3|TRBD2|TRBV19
TGTGCCAGTAGTATACAGACCCTGACTAGCGGGGGCACAGATACGCAGTATTTT
CASSIQTLTSGGTDTQYF
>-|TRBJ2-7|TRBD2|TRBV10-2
TGCGCCAGCAGTTATACCGGGACTAGCGGGGCCAGCTCCTACGAGCAGTACTTC
CASSYTGTSGASSYEQYF
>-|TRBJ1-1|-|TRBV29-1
TGCAGCGGTGACCGGAGGGGGGAAGCTTTCTTT
CSGDRRGEAFF
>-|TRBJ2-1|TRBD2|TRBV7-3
TGTGCCAGCAGCCTCTCCGGGACTACCCACAATGAGCAGTTCTTC
CASSLSGTTHNEQFF
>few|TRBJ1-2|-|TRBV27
TGTGCCAGCATTGAGGACCCGGGTAAAGGGAGCTACACCTTC
CASIEDPGKGSYTF
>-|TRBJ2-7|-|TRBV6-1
TGTGCCAGCAGGTGGAACTACGAGCAGTACTTC
CASRWNYEQYF
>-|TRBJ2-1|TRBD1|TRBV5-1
TGCGCCAGCGGACAGGGGGCGCCCCCCCATGAGCAGTTCTTC
CASGQGAPPHEQFF
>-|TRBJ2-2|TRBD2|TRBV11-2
TGTGCCAGCAACCCAGGACTAGCTCGTGGGGAGCTGTTTTTT
CASNPGLARGELFF
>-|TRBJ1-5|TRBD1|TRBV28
TGTGCCAGCAGCCACTACCGGGACAGCGATAGCAATCAGCCCCAGCATTTT
CASSHYRDSDSNQPQHF
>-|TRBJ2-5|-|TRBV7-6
TGTGCCAGCAGCTTAAGGCCCATCGGACAACAAAACCCCCAAGAGACCCAGTACTTC
CASSLRPIGQQNPQETQYF
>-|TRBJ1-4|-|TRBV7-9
TGTGCCAGCGGGTCGGGGCCAGCAACTAATGAAAAACTGTTTTTT
CASGSGPATNEKLFF
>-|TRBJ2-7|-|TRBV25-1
TGTGCCAGCACCCCCAGGGATAGCTCCTACGAGCAGTACTTC
CASTPRDSSYEQYF
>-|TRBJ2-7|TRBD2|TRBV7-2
TGTGCCAGCGCTCGGGAGGGCTACGAGCAGTACTTC
CASAREGYEQYF
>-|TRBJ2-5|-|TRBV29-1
TGCAGCGCCCGCGCAGGCAACCAAGAGACCCAGTACTTC
CSARAGNQETQYF
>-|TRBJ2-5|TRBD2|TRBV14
TGTGCCAGCAGCCAACTAAGACTAGCGGGGGCCCTATACCAAGAGACCCAGTACTTC
CASSQLRLAGALYQETQYF
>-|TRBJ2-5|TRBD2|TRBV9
TGTGCCAGCAGCGTCTCGACTAGCGGGGGGGCCCAAGAGACCCAGTACTTC
CASSVSTSGGAQETQYF
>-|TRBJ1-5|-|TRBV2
TGTGCCAGCAAACTACATCTGGAGCCCCAGCATTTT
CASKLHLEPQHF
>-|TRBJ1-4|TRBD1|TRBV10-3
TGTGCCATCAGTGAAAACAGGGGAGGCGAAAAACTGTTTTTT
CAISENRGGEKLFF
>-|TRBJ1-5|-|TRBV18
TGTGCCAGCTCACCAATACAGGGCGGTGTGAGCAATCAGCCCCAGCATTTT
CASSPIQGGVSNQPQHF
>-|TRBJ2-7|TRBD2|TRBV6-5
TGTGCCAGCGGAGCGGGACTAGCGGGAGAGTACGAGCAGTACTTC
CASGAGLAGEYEQYF
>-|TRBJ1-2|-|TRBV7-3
TGTGCCAGCAGCTTAAACGGGAATAACTATGGCTACACCTTC
CASSLNGNNYGYTF
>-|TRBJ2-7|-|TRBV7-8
TGTGCCAGCAGCGCTCTGGGGGGGCTCTACGAGCAGTACTTC
CASSALGGLYEQYF
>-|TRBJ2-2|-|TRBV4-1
TGCGCCAGCGGATTGGGATCCCTACAGGGCCCCGGGGAGCTGTTTTTT
CASGLGSLQGPGELFF
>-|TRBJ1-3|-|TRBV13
TGTGCCAGCAGCTTTTTCTCTGGAAACACCATATATTTT
CASSFFSGNTIYF
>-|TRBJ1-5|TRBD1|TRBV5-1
TGCGCCAGCAGCTTGGACGGGACAGGCCCGAGGGTCCAGCATTTT
CASSLDGTGPRVQHF
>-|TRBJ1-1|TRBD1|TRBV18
TGTGCCAGCTCCCCAGACAGGGCGGGTTTCTTT
CASSPDRAGFF
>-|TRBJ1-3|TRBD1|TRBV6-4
TGTGCCAGCAGCGACTACAGGGGCTTCTCTGGAAACACCATATATTTT
CASSDYRGFSGNTIYF
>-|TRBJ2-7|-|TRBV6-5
TGTGCCAGCAGTTCCACCCCGGGACGGGTCCACTTC
CASSSTPGRVHF
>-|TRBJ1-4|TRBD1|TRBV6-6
TGTGCCAGCAGTTACGTCAGGGGGGGCGAAAAACTGTTTTTT
CASSYVRGGEKLFF
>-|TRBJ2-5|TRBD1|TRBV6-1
TGTGCCAGCAATTTCAACGGACAGGTCGGGACCCAGTACTTC
CASNFNGQVGTQYF
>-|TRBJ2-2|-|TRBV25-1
TGTGCCAGCATCGCCGGGGAGCTGTTTTTT
CASIAGELFF
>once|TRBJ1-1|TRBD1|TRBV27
TGTGCCAGCAGTCCACAGACAGGGACTCAGCAGGGTGAAGCTTTCTTT
CASSPQTGTQQGEAFF
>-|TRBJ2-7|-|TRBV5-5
TGTGCCAGCAGCTGGCAGGGCTACGAGCAGTACTTC
CASSWQGYEQYF
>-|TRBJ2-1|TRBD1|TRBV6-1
TGTGCCAGCAGTGACGAGGACAGGGGAAACAATGAGCAGTTCTTC
CASSDEDRGNNEQFF
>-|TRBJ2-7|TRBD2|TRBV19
TGTGCCAGTCGTTACACTAGCGACACCTACGAGCAGTACTTC
CASRYTSDTYEQYF
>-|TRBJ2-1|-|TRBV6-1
TGTGCCAGCAGGGCTCCCGGGGGCGGTGAGCAGTTCTTC
CASRAPGGGEQFF
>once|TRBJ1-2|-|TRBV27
TGTGCCAGCGCAGCTTCGCCTGAAGTGGGCAGCTATGGCTACACCTTC
CASAASPEVGSYGYTF
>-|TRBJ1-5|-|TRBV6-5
TGTGCCAGCAGAAGGGACTTCAATCAGCCCCAGCATTTT
CASRRDFNQPQHF
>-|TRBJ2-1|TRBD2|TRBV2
TGTGCCAGCAGTGTAGCGGGGGACTACAATGAGCAGTTCTTC
CASSVAGDYNEQFF
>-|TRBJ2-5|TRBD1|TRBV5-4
TGTGCCAGCAGCTTGGTTGACAGGGACAGGGCAAGTTGGTACCAAGAGACCCAGTACTTC
CASSLVDRDRASWYQETQYF
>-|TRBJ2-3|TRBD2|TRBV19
TGTGCCAGTACCTTGGGAGGGAACACAGATACGCAGTATTTT
CASTLGGNTDTQYF
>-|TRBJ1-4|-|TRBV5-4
TGTGCCAGCAGCTTTCCGGGGTTTAATGAAAAACTGTTTTTT
CASSFPGFNEKLFF
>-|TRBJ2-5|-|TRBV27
TGTGCCAGCAGTAGCTTAGGGGCAGCAAAAGAGACCCAGTACTTC
CASSSLGAAKETQYF
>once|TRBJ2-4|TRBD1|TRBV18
TGTGCCAGCTCACCGGGACAGGGGGCTGACATTCAGTACTTC
CASSPGQGADIQYF
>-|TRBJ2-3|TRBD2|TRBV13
TGTGCCAGCAGCTTAGGGGGACTAGCGGGAGACGTAGATACGCAGTATTTT
CASSLGGLAGDVDTQYF